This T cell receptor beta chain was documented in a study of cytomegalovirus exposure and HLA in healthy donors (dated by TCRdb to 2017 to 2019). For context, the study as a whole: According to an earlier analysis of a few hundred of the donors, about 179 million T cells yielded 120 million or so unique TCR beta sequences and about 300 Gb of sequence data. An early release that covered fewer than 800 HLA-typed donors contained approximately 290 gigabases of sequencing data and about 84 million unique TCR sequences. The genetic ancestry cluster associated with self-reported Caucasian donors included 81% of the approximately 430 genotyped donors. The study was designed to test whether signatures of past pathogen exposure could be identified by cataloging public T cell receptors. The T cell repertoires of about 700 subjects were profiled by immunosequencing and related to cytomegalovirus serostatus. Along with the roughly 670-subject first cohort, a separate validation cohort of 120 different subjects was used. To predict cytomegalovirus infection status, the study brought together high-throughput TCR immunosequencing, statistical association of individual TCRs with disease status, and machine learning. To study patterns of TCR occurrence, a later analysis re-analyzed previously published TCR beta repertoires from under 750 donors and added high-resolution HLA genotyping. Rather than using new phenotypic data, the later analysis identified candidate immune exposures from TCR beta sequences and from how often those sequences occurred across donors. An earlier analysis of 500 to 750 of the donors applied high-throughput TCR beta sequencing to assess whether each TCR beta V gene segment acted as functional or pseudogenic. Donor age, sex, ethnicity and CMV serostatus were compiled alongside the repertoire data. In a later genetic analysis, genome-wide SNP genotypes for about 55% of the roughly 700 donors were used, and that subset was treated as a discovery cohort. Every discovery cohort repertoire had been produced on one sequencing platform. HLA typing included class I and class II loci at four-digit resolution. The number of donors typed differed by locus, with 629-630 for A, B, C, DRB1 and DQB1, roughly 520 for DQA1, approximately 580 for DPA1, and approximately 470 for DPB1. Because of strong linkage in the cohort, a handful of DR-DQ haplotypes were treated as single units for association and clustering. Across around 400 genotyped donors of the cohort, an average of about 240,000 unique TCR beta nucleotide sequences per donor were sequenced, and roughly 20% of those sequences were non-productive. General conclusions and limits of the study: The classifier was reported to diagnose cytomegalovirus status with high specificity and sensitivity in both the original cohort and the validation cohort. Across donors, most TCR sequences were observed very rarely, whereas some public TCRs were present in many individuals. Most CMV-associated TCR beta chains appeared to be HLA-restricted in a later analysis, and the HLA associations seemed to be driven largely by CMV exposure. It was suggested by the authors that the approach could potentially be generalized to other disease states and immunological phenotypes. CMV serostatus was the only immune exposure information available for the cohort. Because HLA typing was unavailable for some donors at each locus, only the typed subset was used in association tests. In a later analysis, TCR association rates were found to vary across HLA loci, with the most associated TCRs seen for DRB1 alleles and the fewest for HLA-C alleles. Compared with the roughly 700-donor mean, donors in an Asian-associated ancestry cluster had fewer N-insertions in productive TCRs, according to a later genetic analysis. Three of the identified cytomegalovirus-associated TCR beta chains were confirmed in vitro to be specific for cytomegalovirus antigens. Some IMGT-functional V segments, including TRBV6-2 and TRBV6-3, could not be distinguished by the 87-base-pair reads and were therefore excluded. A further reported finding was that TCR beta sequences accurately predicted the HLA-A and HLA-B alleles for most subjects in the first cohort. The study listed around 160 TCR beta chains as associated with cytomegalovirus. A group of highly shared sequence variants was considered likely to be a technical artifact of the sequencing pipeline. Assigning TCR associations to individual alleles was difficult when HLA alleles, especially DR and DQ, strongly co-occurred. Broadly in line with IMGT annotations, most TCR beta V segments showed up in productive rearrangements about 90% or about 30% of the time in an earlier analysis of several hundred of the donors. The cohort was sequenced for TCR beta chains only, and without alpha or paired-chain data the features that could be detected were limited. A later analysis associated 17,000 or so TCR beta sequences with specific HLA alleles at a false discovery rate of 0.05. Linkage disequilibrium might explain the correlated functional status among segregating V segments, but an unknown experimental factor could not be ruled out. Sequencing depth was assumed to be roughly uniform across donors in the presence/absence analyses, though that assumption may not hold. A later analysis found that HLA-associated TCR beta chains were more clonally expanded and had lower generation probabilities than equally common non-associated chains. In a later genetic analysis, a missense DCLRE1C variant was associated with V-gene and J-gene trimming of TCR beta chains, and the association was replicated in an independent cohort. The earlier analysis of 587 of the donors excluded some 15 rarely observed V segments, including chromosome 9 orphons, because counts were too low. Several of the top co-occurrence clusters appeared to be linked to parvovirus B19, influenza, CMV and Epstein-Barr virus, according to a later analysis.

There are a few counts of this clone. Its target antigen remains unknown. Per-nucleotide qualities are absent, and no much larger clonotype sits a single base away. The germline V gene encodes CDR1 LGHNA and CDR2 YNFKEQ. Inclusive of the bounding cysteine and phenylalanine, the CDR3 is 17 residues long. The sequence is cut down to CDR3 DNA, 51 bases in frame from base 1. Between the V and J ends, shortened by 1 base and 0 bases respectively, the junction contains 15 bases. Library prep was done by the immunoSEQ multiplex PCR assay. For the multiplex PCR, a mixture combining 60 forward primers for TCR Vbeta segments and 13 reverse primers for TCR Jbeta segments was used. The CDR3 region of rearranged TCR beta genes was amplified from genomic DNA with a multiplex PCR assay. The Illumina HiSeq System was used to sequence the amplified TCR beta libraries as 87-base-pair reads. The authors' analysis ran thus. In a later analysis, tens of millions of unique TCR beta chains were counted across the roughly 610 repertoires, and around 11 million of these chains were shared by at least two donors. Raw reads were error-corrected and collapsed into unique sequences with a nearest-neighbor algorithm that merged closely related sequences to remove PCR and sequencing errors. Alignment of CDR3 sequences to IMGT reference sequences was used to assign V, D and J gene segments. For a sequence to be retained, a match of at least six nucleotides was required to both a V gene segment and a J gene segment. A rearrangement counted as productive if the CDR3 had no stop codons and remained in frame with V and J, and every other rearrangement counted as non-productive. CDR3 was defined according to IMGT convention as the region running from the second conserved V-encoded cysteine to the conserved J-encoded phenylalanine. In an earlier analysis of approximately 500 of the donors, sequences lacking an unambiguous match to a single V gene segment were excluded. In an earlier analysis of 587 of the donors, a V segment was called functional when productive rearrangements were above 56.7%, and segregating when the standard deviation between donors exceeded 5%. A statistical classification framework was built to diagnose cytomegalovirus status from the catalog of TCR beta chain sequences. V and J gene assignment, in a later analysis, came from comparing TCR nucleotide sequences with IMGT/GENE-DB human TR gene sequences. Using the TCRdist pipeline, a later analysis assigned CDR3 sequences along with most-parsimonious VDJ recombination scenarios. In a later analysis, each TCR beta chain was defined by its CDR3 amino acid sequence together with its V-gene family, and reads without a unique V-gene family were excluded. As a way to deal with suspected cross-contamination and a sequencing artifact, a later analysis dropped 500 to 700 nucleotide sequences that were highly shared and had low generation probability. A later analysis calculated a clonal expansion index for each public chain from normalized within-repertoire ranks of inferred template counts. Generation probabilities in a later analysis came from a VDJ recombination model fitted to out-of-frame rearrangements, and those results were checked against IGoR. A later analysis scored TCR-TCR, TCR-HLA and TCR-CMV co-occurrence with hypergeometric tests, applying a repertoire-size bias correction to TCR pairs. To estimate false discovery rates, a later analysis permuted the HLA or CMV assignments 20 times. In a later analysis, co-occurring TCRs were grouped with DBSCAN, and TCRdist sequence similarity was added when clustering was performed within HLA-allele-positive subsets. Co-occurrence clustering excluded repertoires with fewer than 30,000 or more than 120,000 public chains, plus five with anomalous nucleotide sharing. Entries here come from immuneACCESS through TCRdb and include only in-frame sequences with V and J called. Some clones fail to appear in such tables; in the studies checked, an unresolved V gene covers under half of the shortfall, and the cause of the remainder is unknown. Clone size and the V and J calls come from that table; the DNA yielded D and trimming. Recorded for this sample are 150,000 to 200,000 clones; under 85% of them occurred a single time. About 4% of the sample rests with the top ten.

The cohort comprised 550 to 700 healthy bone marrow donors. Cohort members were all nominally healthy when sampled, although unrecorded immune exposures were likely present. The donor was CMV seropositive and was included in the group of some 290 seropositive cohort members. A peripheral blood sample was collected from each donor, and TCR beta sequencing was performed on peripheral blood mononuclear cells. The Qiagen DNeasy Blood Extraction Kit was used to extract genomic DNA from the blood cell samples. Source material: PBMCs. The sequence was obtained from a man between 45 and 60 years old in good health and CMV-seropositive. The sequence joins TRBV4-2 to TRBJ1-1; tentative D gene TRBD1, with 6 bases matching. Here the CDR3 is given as CASSQGPLWTVNTEAFF. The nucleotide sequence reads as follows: TGTGCCAGCAGCCAAGGTCCTCTATGGACAGTGAACACTGAAGCTTTCTTT.